The entry that follows covers one T cell receptor beta chain sequence. What it binds is not known. The sample originates from a study of human T cells and chemical hapten exposure. Time point reported: patch test 1, 2 weeks after DPC sensitization. The treatment denotes: therapeutic diphenylcyclopropenone sensitization with weekly scalp DPC. Whole blood, unfractionated, served as the material for total RNA extraction. The study used a library that attached unique molecular identifiers to individual cDNA molecules. One entry per CDR3 protein, called by TCRdb with MiXCR from the RACE reads. Counted here are some 200,000 distinct CDR3 sequences, about a fifth occurring once; the ten biggest clones make up approximately 6.7%. Study-wide points: The study found that DPC sensitization did not change TCRs above 1 in 1000 frequency.

Germline V gene data show CDR1 as SNHLY and CDR2 as FYNNEI. The CDR3 totals 14 residues. The V end lost 7 bases, the J end lost 0 bases, and 7 bases lay between the germline ends. This receptor was identified in a woman between 45 and 65 years old with alopecia areata. Some clones in this sample may be carry-over from other donors' samples. The chain recombines TRBV2 with TRBJ2-6; D call uncertain. Sequencing was performed on whole blood, taken in connection with sensitization to the hapten diphenylcyclopropenone (DPC). The CDR3 protein is CASNLFSGANVLTF. DNA for the CDR3: TGTGCCAGCAATCTCTTCTCTGGGGCCAACGTCCTGACTTTC.